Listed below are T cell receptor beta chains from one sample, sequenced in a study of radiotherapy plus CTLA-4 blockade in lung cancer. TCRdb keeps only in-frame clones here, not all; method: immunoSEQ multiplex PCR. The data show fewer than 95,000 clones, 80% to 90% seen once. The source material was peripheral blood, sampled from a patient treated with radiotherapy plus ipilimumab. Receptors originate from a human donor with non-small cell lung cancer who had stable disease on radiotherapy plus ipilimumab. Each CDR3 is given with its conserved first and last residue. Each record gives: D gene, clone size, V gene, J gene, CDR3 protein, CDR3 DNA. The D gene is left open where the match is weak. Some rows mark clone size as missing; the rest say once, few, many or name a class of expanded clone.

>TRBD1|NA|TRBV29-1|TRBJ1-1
CSVDFPTGVTEAFF
TGCAGCGTTGATTTCCCAACAGGGGTCACTGAAGCTTTCTTT
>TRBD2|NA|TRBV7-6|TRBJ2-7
CASSPKRLASSYEQYF
TGTGCCAGCAGCCCTAAACGACTAGCGAGCTCCTACGAGCAGTACTTC
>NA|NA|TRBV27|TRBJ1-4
CASSSTRWQKLFF
TGTGCCAGCAGTTCGACGAGGTGGCAAAAACTGTTTTTT
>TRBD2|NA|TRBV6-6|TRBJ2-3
CASSPSGTATDTQYF
TGTGCCAGCAGTCCTAGCGGGACGGCCACAGATACGCAGTATTTT
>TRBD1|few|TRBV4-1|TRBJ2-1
CASSQAGQGGNEQFF
TGCGCCAGCAGCCAAGCGGGACAGGGAGGAAATGAGCAGTTCTTC
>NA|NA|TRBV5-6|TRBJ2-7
CASTRLSTGNTFYEQYF
TGTGCCAGCACCCGGTTATCGACAGGAAACACCTTCTACGAGCAGTACTTC
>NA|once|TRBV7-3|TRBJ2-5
CASTKGLQETQYF
TGTGCCAGCACCAAAGGTCTTCAGGAGACCCAGTACTTC
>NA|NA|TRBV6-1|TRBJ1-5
CASTGQRYSNQPQHF
TGTGCCAGCACTGGACAGCGTTATAGCAATCAGCCCCAGCATTTT
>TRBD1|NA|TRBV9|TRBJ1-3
CASSAENRGPGNTIYF
TGTGCCAGCAGCGCCGAAAACAGGGGGCCTGGAAACACCATATATTTT
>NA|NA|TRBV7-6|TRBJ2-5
CASSLGLQETQYF
TGTGCCAGCAGCTTAGGGCTACAAGAGACCCAGTACTTC
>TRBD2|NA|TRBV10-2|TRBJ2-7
CASSWAAGETYEQYF
TGCGCCAGCAGCTGGGCAGCGGGAGAGACCTACGAGCAGTACTTC
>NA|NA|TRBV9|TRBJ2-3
CASRGTHVSTDTQYF
TGTGCCAGCAGGGGTACACACGTTAGCACAGATACGCAGTATTTT
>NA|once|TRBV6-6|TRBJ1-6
CASSYRQVGSPLHF
TGTGCCAGCAGTTACCGGCAAGTTGGTTCACCCCTCCACTTT
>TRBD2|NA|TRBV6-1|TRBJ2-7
CASTPGGSGVYEQYF
TGTGCCAGCACCCCCGGCGGTAGCGGGGTGTACGAGCAGTACTTC
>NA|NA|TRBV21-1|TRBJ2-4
CASSPRTGGAKNIQYF
TGTGCCAGCAGCCCAAGGACAGGGGGCGCCAAAAACATTCAGTACTTC
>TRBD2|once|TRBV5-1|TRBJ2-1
CASSFPRGAYNEQFF
TGCGCCAGCAGCTTCCCGCGGGGGGCCTACAATGAGCAGTTCTTC
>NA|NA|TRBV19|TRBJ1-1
CASSEAFGGRGAFF
TGTGCCAGTAGTGAGGCGTTTGGGGGACGAGGCGCTTTCTTT
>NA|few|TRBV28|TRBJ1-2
CASSEEGGYTF
TGTGCCAGCAGTGAAGAAGGTGGCTACACCTTC
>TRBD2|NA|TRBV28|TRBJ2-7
CASSLWGVAGEAPNEQYF
TGTGCCAGCAGTTTATGGGGGGTAGCGGGAGAGGCCCCCAACGAGCAGTACTTC
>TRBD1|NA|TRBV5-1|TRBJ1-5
CASSLVMSGGGGNQPQHF
TGCGCCAGCAGCTTGGTAATGTCAGGGGGGGGCGGCAATCAGCCCCAGCATTTT
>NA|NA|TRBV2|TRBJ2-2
CASSELHVANTGELFF
TGTGCCAGCAGTGAATTACACGTCGCGAACACCGGGGAGCTGTTTTTT
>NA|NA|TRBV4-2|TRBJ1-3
CASSQDEGSSGNTIYF
TGTGCCAGCAGCCAAGACGAAGGGAGCTCTGGAAACACCATATATTTT
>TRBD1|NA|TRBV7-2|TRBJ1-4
CASSLQGAGEKLFF
TGTGCCAGCAGCTTACAGGGGGCGGGGGAAAAACTGTTTTTT
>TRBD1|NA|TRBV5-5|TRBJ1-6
CASSLAQDRHNSPLHF
TGTGCCAGCAGCTTGGCCCAGGACAGGCATAATTCACCCCTCCACTTT
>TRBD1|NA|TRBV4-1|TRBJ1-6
CASSQVTGDSPLHF
TGCGCCAGCAGCCAAGTGACAGGGGACTCACCCCTCCACTTT
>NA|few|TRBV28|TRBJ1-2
CASSFTDGYTF
TGTGCCAGCAGTTTCACGGACGGCTACACCTTC
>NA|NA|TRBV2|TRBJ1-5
CASSEWGNQPQHF
TGTGCCAGCAGCGAGTGGGGTAATCAGCCCCAGCATTTT
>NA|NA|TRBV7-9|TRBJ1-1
CASSLVGNTEAFF
TGTGCCAGCAGCTTAGTGGGTAACACTGAAGCTTTCTTT
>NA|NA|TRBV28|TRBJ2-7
CASSSGTYKQYF
TGTGCCAGCAGTTCCGGGACATATAAGCAGTACTTC
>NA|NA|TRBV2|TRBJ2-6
CASSGSTIRSGANVLTF
TGTGCCAGCAGTGGCTCAACTATCAGGTCCGGGGCCAACGTCCTGACTTTC
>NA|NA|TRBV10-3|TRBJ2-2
CAIRRITGELFF
TGTGCCATCAGACGTATCACCGGGGAGCTGTTTTTT
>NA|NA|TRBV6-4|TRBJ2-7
CAIECYEQYF
TGTGCCATCGAGTGCTACGAGCAGTACTTC
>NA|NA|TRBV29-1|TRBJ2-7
CSVASGSEQYF
TGCAGCGTCGCCTCTGGCTCCGAGCAGTACTTC
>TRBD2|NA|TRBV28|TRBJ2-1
CASTPGLEYWQFF
TGTGCCAGCACCCCGGGACTAGAGTATTGGCAGTTCTTC
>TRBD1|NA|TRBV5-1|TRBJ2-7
CASSLGQGQGRYEQYF
TGCGCCAGCAGCTTGGGTCAAGGACAGGGGAGATACGAGCAGTACTTC
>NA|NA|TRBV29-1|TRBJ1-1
CSVGYRVGGNTEAFF
TGCAGCGTTGGTTACCGGGTGGGGGGTAACACTGAAGCTTTCTTT
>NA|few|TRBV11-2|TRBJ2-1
CASSFGGLYNEQFF
TGTGCCAGCAGCTTCGGGGGGCTCTACAATGAGCAGTTCTTC
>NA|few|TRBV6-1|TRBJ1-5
CASSEAGVDNQPQHF
TGTGCCAGCAGTGAAGCTGGGGTTGACAACCAGCCCCAGCATTTT
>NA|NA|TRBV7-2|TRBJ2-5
CASSLVRARGGQYF
TGTGCCAGCAGCTTAGTAAGAGCTCGAGGGGGCCAGTACTTC
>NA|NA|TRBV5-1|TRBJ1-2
CASSLTRQAVYGYTF
TGCGCCAGCAGCTTGACCCGACAGGCCGTTTATGGCTACACCTTC
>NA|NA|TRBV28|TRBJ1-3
CASSLYRAIINTIYF
TGTGCCAGCAGTTTATACAGGGCAATTATAAACACCATATATTTT
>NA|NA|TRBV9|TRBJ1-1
CASSARDTEAFF
TGTGCCAGCAGCGCCAGGGATACTGAAGCTTTCTTT
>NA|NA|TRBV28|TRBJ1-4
CASSTGLGGGEDNEKLFF
TGTGCCAGCAGCACTGGACTTGGGGGAGGGGAGGATAATGAAAAACTGTTTTTT
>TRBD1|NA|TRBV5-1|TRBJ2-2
CASSQQGAGGELFF
TGCGCCAGCAGCCAACAGGGGGCCGGCGGGGAGCTGTTTTTT
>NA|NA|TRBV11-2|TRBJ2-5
CASSSHRETQYF
TGTGCCAGCAGCTCCCACAGGGAGACCCAGTACTTC
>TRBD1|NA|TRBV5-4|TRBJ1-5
CASSFRGSNQPQHF
TGTGCCAGCAGCTTCAGGGGGAGCAATCAGCCCCAGCATTTT
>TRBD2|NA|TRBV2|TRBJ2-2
CASSGLAGEPGELFF
TGTGCCAGCAGTGGACTAGCGGGAGAACCCGGGGAGCTGTTTTTT
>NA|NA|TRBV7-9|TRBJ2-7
CASSLGTAGYEQYF
TGTGCCAGCAGCTTAGGAACAGCGGGCTACGAGCAGTACTTC
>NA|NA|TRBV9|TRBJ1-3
CASSARLGEGSGNTIYF
TGTGCCAGCAGCGCCAGACTAGGGGAAGGAAGTGGAAACACCATATATTTT
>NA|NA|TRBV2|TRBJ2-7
CASSILATTGEQYF
TGTGCCAGCAGTATACTAGCGACTACAGGGGAGCAGTACTTC